What follows are 16 T cell receptor beta chains derived from one specimen sequenced in a study of cytomegalovirus exposure and HLA in healthy donors. Use of 60 Vbeta and 13 Jbeta primers characterized the PCR. The repertoire was sequenced with immunoSEQ multiplex PCR; TCRdb's copy has only in-frame clones and lacks some. The table has around 60,000 clones, roughly 71% seen once. The sample taken for sequencing was PBMCs. Every receptor here comes from a man between 50 and 59 years old in good health and CMV-seropositive.

The V call is TRBV10-3, the J call TRBJ1-3; 7 nucleotides line up with TRBD1. With 6 bases clipped from V and 0 bases from J, the junction kept 2 bases outside the gene matches. In germline, CDR1 is ENHRY, CDR2 SYGVKD. The CDR3 extends over 14 amino acids. The CDR3 coding sequence is TGTGCCATCAGCCGACAGGGCTCTGGAAACACCATATATTTT. Amino acid sequence: CAISRQGSGNTIYF.

The chain is built from TRBV27 and TRBJ2-5; TRBD2 agrees at 10 bases. This CDR3 comprises 16 residues. Germline V CDR1 and CDR2: MNHEY, SMNVEV (reference sequence). Trimming cost V 0 bases and J 3 bases; bases outside gene matches: 4. The CDR3 loop is CASSLSPSGGEETQYF. For the CDR3, the DNA is TGTGCCAGCAGTTTATCGCCCAGCGGGGGGGAAGAGACCCAGTACTTC.

Many counts were recorded for this clone. V usage is TRBV4-3 and J usage is TRBJ2-7; D perhaps matches TRBD1 (6 bases). The CDR3 sequence is 14 residues long. Germline loops: CDR1 LGHNA, CDR2 YSLEER. The V end lost 3 bases, the J end lost 0 bases, and 9 bases lay between the germline ends. This CDR3 is CASSHDRSSYEQYF. The CDR3 DNA reads as TGCGCCAGCAGCCATGACAGGAGCTCCTACGAGCAGTACTTC.

This rearrangement joins TRBV5-1 to TRBJ2-3, with D perhaps TRBD2 (5 bases). The germline V gene encodes CDR1 SGHRS and CDR2 YFSETQ. This CDR3 is built from 16 residues. The V end was cut by 4 bases, the J end by 0 bases, with 15 bases between. The CDR3 region is CASSDPSGASTDTQYF. The CDR3 DNA sequence: TGCGCCAGCAGCGATCCAAGCGGAGCTAGCACAGATACGCAGTATTTT.

This clone was picked up one time. The rearrangement joins TRBV5-6 to TRBJ1-1; 8 bases align to TRBD1. CDR1 and CDR2 (germline): SGHDT, YYEEEE. Unmatched junction bases numbered 9, after V lost 4 bases and J lost 1 base. CDR3 length equals 16 residues. CDR3 loop: CASSIDRGVKNTEAFF. The CDR3 DNA reads as TGTGCCAGCAGCATCGACAGGGGCGTCAAGAACACTGAAGCTTTCTTT.

The V and J genes are TRBV7-2 and TRBJ1-1; 9 bases align to TRBD1. V lost 5 bases to trimming and J lost 4 bases; unmatched junction nucleotides: 8. CDR1 and CDR2 (germline): SGHTA, FQGNSA. CDR3 length: 15 residues. As DNA, the CDR3 is TGTGCCAGCAGCCCCCCAGGGACAGGGAGCACTGAAGCTTTCTTT. Encoded protein: CASSPPGTGSTEAFF. Full variable domain (outside the CDR3, taken from reference TRBV7-2 and TRBJ1-1): GAGVSQSPSNKVTEKGKDVELRCDPISGHTALYWYRQSLGQGLEFLIYFQGNSAPDKSGLPSDRFSAERTGGSVSTLTIQRTQQEDSAVYLCASSPPGTGSTEAFFGQGTRLTVV.

This chain joins TRBV5-1 and TRBJ2-1, with 7 bases lining up with TRBD2. With V trimmed by 0 bases and J by 4 bases, 7 bases remained unmatched. Germline V gives CDR1 SGHRS, CDR2 YFSETQ. This CDR3 spans 16 amino acids. The CDR3 is CASSLETSWPYNEQFF. The CDR3 bases are TGCGCCAGCAGCTTGGAGACTAGCTGGCCTTACAATGAGCAGTTCTTC.

This clone was seen a handful of times. V and J are TRBV6-1 and TRBJ1-5; D is uncertain. This CDR3 is 11 amino acids long. V was cut by 7 bases and J by 7 bases, with 8 bases left in between. Germline lookup yields CDR1 MNHNS and CDR2 SASEGT. The CDR3 nucleotides read TGTGCCAGCAAATTCCGGCAGCCCCAGCATTTT. This sequence encodes CASKFRQPQHF.

The sample holds one count of this clone. V is TRBV7-9 and J is TRBJ1-5; 11 bases are shared with TRBD1. V was clipped by 1 base and J by 3 bases; unmatched bases: 5. CDR1 and CDR2 from the germline V gene are SEHNR and FQNEAQ (reference sequence). The CDR3 runs to 17 residues. CDR3 nucleotide sequence: TGTGCCAGCAGCTTAGGGACAGGGGGCTGGAACAATCAGCCCCAGCATTTT. Translating gives CASSLGTGGWNNQPQHF.

The chain couples TRBV2 to TRBJ2-2; 10 nucleotides agree with TRBD1. The CDR3 spans 14 residues. Germline V lookup: CDR1 SNHLY, CDR2 FYNNEI. The ends lost 6 bases at V and 3 bases at J; junction bases unmatched: 1. The CDR3 DNA sequence: TGTGCCAGCAGGGGGACAGGGGACACCGGGGAGCTGTTTTTT. Encoded protein: CASRGTGDTGELFF.

This clone was observed a handful of times. This chain joins TRBV19 and TRBJ1-1, with TRBD1 matching 9 bases. V lost 5 bases to trimming and J lost 5 bases; unmatched junction nucleotides: 6. Per germline, CDR1 LNHDA and CDR2 SQIVND (reference sequence). The CDR3 has 14 amino acids. This CDR3 is CASSPGTGRTEAFF. Written as DNA, the CDR3 is TGTGCCAGTAGTCCCGGGACAGGGCGGACTGAAGCTTTCTTT.

This clone was observed a few times. This rearrangement joins TRBV6-5 to TRBJ1-1; TRBD1 is a possible D gene (5 bases). CDR1 MNHEY and CDR2 SVGAGI come from the germline V gene. Trimming took 6 bases from V and 1 from J, leaving 12 bases between them. This CDR3 region has 14 residues. The CDR3: CASSPPTENTEAFF. CDR3 DNA: TGTGCCAGCAGCCCCCCGACAGAGAACACTGAAGCTTTCTTT.

The CDR3 protein is CASRRNRGQETQYF. The DNA for the CDR3 is TGTGCCAGCAGGCGAAACAGGGGCCAAGAGACCCAGTACTTC. The chain is built from TRBV27 and TRBJ2-5, with 7 bases that match TRBD1. The length of the CDR3 is 14 residues. V shed 6 bases, J shed 1 base, and the junction held 5 bases outside the gene matches. The V gene's germline CDR1 is MNHEY and CDR2 SMNVEV (reference sequence).

The chain couples TRBV10-3 to TRBJ2-7; the match to TRBD1 covers 7 bases. The CDR3 is made up of 13 amino acids. The germline V gene has CDR1 ENHRY and CDR2 SYGVKD. The trim removed 9 bases at V and 0 bases at J, leaving 5 bases unmatched. The CDR3 sequence: CAIGDRDSYEQYF. The CDR3, as DNA: TGTGCCATAGGAGACAGGGACTCCTACGAGCAGTACTTC.

The chain links TRBV30 to TRBJ2-2; TRBD2 is a possible D gene (6 bases). The germline V gene encodes CDR1 GTSNPN and CDR2 SVGIG (reference sequence). Trimming cost V 3 bases and J 4 bases, with 12 bases left between them. The CDR3 has 14 amino acids. This CDR3 is CAWRVPTSTGELFF. The CDR3 nucleotides read TGTGCCTGGAGGGTTCCGACTAGCACCGGGGAGCTGTTTTTT.

The chain has TRBV14 and TRBJ1-1; D is undetermined. Trimming pared 1 base from V and 1 base from J, leaving 7 bases between. The V gene's germline CDR1 is SGHDN and CDR2 FVKESK. The CDR3 length is 14 residues. The CDR3 bases are TGTGCCAGCAGCCAAGGACACAAGAACACTGAAGCTTTCTTT. It is translated as CASSQGHKNTEAFF.